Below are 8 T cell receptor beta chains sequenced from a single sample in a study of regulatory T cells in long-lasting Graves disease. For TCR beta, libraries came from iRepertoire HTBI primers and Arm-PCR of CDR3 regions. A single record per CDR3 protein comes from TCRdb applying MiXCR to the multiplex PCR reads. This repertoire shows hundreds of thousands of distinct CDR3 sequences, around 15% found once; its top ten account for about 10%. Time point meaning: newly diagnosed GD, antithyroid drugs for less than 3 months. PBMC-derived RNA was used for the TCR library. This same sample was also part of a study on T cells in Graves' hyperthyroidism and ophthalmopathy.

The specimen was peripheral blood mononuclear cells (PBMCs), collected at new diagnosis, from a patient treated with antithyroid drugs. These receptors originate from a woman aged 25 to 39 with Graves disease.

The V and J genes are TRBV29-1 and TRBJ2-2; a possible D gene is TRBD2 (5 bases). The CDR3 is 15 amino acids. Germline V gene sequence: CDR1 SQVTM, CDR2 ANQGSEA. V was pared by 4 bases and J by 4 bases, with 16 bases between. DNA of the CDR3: TGCAGCGTTGTAGAGGGTGGCTACTCCACCGGGGAGCTGTTTTTT. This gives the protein CSVVEGGYSTGELFF.

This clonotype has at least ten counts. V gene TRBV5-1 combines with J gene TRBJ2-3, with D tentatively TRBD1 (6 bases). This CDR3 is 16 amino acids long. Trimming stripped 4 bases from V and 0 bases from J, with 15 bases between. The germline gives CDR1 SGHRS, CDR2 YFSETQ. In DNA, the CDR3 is TGCGCCAGCAGCCCCTATTCAGGGGCTAGCACAGATACGCAGTATTTT. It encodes CASSPYSGASTDTQYF.

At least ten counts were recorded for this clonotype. This chain's CDR3 is CASSLMVGDHTEAFF. CDR3 in DNA: TGTGCCAGCAGTTTAATGGTGGGGGATCACACTGAAGCTTTCTTT. V and J are TRBV12-3 or TRBV12-4 and TRBJ1-1; possibly TRBD1 for D (5 bases). This CDR3 has 15 residues. The V end was cut by 2 bases, the J end by 3 bases, with 13 bases between.

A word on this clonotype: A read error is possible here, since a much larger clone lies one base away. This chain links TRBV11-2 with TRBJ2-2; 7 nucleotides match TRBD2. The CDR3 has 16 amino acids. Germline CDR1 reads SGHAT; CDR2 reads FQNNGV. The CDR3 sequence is CVSSLGSGPNTGELFF. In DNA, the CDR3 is TGTGTCAGCAGCTTAGGTAGCGGGCCGAACACCGGGGAGCTGTTTTTT.

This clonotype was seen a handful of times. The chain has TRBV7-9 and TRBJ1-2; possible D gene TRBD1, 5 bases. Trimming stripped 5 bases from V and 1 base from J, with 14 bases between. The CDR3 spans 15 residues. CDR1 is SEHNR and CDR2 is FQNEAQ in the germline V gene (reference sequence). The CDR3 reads CASSERGGGNYGYTF. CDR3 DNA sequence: TGTGCCAGCAGCGAAAGGGGAGGAGGTAACTATGGCTACACCTTC.

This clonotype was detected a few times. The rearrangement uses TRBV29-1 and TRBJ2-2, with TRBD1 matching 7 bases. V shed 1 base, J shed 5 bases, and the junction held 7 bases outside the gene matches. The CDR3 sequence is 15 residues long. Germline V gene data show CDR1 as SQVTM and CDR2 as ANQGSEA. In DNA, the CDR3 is TGCAGCGTTGAAGGGGCAGGGGGTGGGACCGGGGAGCTGTTTTTT. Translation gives CSVEGAGGGTGELFF.

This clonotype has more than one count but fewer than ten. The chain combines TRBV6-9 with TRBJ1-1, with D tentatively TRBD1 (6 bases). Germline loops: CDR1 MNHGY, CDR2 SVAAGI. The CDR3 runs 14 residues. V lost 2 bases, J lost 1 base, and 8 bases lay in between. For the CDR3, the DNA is TGTGCCAGCAGTTATCACAGGGCGAACACTGAAGCTTTCTTT. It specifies CASSYHRANTEAFF.

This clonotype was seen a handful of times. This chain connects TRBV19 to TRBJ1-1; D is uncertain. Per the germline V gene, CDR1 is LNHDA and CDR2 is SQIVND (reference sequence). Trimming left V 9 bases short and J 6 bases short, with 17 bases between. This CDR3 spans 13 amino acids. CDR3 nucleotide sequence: TGTGCCAGCACCGGGTCTCTTACCGCTGAAGCTTTCTTT. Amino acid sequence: CASTGSLTAEAFF.